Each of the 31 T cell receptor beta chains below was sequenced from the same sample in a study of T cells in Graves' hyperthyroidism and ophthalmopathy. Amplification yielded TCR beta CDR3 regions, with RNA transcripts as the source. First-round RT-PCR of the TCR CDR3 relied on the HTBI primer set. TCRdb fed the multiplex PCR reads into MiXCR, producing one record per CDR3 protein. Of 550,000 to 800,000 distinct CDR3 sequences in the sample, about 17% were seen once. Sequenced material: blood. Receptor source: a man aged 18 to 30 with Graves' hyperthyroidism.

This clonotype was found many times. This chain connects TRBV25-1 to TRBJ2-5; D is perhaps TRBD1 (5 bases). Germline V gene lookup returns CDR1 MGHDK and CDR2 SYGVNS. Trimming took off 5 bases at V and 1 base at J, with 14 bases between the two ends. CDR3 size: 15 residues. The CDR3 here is CASSIQGKFQETQYF. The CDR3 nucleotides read TGTGCCAGCAGTATCCAGGGAAAGTTCCAAGAGACCCAGTACTTC.

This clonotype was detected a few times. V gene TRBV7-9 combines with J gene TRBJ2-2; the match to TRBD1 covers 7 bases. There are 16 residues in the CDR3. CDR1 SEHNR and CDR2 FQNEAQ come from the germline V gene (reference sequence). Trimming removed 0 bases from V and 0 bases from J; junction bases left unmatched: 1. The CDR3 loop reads CASSLAGQPNTGELFF. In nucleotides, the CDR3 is TGTGCCAGCAGCTTAGCGGGACAGCCGAACACCGGGGAGCTGTTTTTT.

The CDR3 sequence is CASRSGGNTGELFF. CDR3 nucleotides: TGTGCCAGCAGGAGCGGGGGGAACACCGGGGAGCTGTTTTTT. This chain connects TRBV28 to TRBJ2-2; 8 nucleotides agree with TRBD2. CDR3 length: 14 amino acids. Germline CDR1 reads MDHEN; CDR2 reads SYDVKM. V was pared by 6 bases and J by 1 base, with 1 base of the junction left unmatched. The whole variable domain, remainder taken from reference TRBV28 and TRBJ2-2, is DVKVTQSSRYLVKRTGEKVFLECVQDMDHENMFWYRQDPGLGLRLIYFSYDVKMKEKGDIPEGYSVSREKKERFSLILESASTNQTSMYLCASRSGGNTGELFFGEGSRLTVL.

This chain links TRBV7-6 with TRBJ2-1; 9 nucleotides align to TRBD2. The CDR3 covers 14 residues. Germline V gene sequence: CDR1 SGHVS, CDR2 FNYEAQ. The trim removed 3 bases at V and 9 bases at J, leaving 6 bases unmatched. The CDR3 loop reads CASSFYYSGSEQFF. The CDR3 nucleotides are TGTGCCAGCAGCTTCTACTATAGCGGGAGTGAGCAGTTCTTC.

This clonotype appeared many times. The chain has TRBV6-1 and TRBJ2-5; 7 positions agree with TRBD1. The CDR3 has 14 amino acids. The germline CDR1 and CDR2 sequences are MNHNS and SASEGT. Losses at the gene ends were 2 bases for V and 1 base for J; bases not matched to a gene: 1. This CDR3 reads CASSEWDSQETQYF. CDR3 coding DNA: TGTGCCAGCAGTGAATGGGACAGCCAAGAGACCCAGTACTTC.

The DNA for the CDR3 is TGCGCCAGCGGCCCCCGGGACAGCTATGGCTACACCTTC. Its translation: CASGPRDSYGYTF. V usage is TRBV5-1 and J usage is TRBJ1-2; 7 bases line up with TRBD1. This CDR3 spans 13 amino acids. Per the germline V gene, CDR1 is SGHRS and CDR2 is YFSETQ. V lost 7 bases and J lost 4; bases outside the gene matches: 7.

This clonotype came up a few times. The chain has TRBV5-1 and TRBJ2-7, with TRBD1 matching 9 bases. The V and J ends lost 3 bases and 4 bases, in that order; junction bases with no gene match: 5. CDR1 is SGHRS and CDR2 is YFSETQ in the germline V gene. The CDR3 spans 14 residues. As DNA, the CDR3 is TGCGCCAGCAGCTGGACAGGGGATCTGTACGAGCAGTACTTC. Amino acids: CASSWTGDLYEQYF.

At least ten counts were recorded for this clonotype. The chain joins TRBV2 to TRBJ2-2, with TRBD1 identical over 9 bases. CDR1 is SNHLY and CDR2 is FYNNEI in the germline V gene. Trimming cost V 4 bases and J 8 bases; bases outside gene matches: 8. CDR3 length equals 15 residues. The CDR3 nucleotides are TGTGCCAGCAGTGGGGACAGGGCAGTCCGAGGGGAGCTGTTTTTT. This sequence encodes CASSGDRAVRGELFF.

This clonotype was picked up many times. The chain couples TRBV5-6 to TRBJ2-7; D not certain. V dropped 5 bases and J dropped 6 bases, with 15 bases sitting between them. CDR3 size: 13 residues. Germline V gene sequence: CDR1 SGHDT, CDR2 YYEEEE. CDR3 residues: CASSYSSSSEQYF. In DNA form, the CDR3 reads TGTGCCAGCAGTTACTCGTCCAGTAGCGAGCAGTACTTC. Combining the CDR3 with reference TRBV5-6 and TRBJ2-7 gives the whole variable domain DAGVTQSPTHLIKTRGQQVTLRCSPKSGHDTVSWYQQALGQGPQFIFQYYEEEERQRGNFPDRFSGHQFPNYSSELNVNALLLGDSALYLCASSYSSSSEQYFGPGTRLTVT.

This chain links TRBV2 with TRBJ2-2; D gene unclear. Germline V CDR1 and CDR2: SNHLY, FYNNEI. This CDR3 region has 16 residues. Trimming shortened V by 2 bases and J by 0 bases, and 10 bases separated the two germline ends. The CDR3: CASSEFVRANTGELFF. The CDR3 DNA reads TGTGCCAGCAGTGAATTTGTTCGCGCGAACACCGGGGAGCTGTTTTTT.

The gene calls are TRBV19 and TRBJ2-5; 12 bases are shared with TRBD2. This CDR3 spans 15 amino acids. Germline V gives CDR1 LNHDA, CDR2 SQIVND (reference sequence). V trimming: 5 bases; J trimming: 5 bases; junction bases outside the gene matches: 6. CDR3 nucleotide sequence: TGTGCCAGTAGTTCGGGACTAGCGGGTTGGGAGACCCAGTACTTC. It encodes CASSSGLAGWETQYF.

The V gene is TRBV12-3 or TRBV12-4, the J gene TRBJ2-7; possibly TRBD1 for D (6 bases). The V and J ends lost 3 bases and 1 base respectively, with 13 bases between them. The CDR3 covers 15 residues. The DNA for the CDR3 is TGTGCCAGCAGTTTGCCCGGGACATTTTCCTACGAGCAGTACTTC. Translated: CASSLPGTFSYEQYF.

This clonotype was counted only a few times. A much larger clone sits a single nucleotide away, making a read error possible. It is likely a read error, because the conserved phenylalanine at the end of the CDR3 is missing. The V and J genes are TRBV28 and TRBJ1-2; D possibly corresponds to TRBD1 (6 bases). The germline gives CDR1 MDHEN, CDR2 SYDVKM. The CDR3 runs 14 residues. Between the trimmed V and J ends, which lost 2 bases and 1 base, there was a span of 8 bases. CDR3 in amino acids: CASSLVGGNYGYTL. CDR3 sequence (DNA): TGTGCCAGCAGTTTAGTAGGGGGTAACTATGGCTACACCCTC.

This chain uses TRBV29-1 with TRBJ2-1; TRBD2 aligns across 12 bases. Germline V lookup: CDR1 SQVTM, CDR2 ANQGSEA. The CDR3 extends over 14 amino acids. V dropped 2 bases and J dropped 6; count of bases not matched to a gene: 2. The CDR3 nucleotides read TGCAGCGTTGAAAGGACTAGCGGGGTCAATGAGCAGTTCTTC. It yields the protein CSVERTSGVNEQFF.

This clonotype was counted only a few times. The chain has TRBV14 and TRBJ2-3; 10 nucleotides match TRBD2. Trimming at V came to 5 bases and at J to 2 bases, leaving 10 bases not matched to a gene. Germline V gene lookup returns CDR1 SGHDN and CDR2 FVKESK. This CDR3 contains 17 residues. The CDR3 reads CASSSRLAGLFTDTQYF. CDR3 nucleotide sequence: TGTGCCAGCAGCTCCCGACTAGCGGGCCTCTTCACAGATACGCAGTATTTT.

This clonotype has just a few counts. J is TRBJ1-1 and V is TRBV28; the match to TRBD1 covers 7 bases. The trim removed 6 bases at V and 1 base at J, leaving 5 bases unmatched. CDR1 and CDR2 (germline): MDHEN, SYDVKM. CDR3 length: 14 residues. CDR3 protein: CASRPRQGNTEAFF. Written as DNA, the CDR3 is TGTGCCAGCAGACCTCGACAGGGGAACACTGAAGCTTTCTTT.

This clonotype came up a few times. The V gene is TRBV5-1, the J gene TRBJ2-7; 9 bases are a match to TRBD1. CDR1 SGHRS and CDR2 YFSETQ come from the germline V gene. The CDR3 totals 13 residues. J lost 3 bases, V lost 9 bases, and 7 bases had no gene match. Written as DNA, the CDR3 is TGCGCCACGGCGGCGGACAGGGGCTACGAGCAGTACTTC. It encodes CATAADRGYEQYF. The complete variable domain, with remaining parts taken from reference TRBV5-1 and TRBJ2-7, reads KAGVTQTPRYLIKTRGQQVTLSCSPISGHRSVSWYQQTPGQGLQFLFEYFSETQRNKGNFPGRFSGRQFSNSRSEMNVSTLELGDSALYLCATAADRGYEQYFGPGTRLTVT.

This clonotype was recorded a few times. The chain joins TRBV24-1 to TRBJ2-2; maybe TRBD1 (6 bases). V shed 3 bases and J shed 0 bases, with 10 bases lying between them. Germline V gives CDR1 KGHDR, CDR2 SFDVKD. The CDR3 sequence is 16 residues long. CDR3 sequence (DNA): TGTGCCACCAGTGATCCAACAGGGTCGAACACCGGGGAGCTGTTTTTT. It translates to CATSDPTGSNTGELFF.

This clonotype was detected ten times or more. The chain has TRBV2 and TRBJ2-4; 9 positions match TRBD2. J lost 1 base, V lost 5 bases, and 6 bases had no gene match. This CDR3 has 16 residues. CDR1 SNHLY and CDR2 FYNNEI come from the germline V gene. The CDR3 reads CASSLSSGKAKNIQYF. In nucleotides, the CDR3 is TGTGCCAGCAGTCTTTCTAGCGGGAAGGCCAAAAACATTCAGTACTTC.

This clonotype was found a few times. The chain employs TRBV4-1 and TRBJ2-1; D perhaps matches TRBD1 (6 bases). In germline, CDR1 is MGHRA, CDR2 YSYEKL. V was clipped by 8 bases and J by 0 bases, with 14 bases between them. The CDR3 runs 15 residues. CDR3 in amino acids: CASGYREFSYNEQFF. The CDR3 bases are TGCGCCAGCGGATACAGGGAATTCTCCTACAATGAGCAGTTCTTC.

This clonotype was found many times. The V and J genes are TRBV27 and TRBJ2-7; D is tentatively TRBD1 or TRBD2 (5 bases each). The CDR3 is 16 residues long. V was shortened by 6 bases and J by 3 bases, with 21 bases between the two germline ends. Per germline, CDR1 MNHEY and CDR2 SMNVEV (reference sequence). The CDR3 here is CASRGVAADEVYEQYF. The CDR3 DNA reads TGTGCCAGCAGGGGGGTGGCGGCCGATGAGGTCTACGAGCAGTACTTC.

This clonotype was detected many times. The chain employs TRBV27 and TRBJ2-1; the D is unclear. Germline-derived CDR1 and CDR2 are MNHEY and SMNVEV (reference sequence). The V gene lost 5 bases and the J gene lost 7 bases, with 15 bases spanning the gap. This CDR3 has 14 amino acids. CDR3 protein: CASSPRGVVNEQFF. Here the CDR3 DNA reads TGTGCCAGCAGTCCGAGAGGCGTGGTGAATGAGCAGTTCTTC.

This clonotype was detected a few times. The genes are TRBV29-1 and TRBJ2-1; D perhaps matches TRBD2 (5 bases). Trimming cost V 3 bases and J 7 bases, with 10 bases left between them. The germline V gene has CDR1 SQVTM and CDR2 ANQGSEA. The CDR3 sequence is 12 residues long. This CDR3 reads CSVEGKRNEQFF. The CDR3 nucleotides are TGCAGCGTTGAGGGGAAGCGGAATGAGCAGTTCTTC.

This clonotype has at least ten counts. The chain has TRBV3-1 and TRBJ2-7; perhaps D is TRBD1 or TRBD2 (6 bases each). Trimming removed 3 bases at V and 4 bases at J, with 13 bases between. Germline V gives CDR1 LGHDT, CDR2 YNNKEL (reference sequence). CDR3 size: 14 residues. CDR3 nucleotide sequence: TGTGCCAGCAGCCATTGGGGGGCAGAGTACGAGCAGTACTTC. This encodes CASSHWGAEYEQYF.

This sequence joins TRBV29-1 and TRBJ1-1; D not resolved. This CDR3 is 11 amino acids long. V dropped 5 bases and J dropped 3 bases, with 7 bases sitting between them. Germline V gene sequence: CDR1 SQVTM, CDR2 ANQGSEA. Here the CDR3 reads CSVWDYTEAFF. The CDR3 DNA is TGCAGCGTTTGGGATTACACTGAAGCTTTCTTT.

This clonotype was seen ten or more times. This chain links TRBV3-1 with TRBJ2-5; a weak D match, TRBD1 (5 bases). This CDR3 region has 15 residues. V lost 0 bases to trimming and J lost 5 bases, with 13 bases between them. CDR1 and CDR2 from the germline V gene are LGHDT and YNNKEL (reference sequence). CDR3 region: CASSQESQGGETQYF. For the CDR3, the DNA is TGTGCCAGCAGCCAAGAGTCCCAGGGCGGCGAGACCCAGTACTTC.

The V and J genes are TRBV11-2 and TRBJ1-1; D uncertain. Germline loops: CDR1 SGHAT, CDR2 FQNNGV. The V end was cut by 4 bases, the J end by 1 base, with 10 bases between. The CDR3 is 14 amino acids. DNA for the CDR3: TGTGCCAGCAGCTCGTTGACGGCGAACACTGAAGCTTTCTTT. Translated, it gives CASSSLTANTEAFF.

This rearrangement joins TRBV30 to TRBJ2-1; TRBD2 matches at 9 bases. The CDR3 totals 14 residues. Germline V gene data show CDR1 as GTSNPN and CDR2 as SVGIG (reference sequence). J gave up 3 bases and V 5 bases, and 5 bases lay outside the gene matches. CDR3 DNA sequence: TGTGCCTGGGGGGAGACTAGCGGCTACAATGAGCAGTTCTTC. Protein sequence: CAWGETSGYNEQFF.

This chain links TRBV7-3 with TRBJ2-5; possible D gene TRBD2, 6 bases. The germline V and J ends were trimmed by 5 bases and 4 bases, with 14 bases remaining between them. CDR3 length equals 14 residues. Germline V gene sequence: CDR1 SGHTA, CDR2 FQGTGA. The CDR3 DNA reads TGTGCCAGCAGCCTTCTCGGGGGAATAGAGACCCAGTACTTC. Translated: CASSLLGGIETQYF.

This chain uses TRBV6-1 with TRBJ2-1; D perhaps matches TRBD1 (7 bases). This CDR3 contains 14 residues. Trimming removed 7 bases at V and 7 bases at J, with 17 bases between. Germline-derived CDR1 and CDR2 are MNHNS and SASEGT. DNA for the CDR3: TGTGCCAGCACCGCCGAGGGGGCGGGAAATGAGCAGTTCTTC. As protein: CASTAEGAGNEQFF.

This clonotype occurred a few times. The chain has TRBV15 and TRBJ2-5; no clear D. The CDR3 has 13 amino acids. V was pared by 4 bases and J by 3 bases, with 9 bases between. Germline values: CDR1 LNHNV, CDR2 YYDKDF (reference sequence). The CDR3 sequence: CATSKRYEETQYF. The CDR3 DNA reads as TGTGCCACCAGCAAAAGATACGAAGAGACCCAGTACTTC.